A single TCR beta chain is shown here with its context. The data belong to a study of blood T cell repertoires in COVID-19. Study background: Sites in the United States, Italy and Spain provided acute and convalescent COVID-19 samples. In each case, the material was cDNA or gDNA derived from T cells, B-cell-depleted T cells, or PBMCs.

Assay used: immunoSEQ multiplex PCR; TCRdb lists only in-frame clones, some missing. The table records tens of thousands of clones, about 88% of them present only once. The ends were cut back, 9 bases at V and 7 bases at J, with 10 bases in the middle. CDR1 SNHLY and CDR2 FYNNEI come from the germline V gene. The CDR3 sequence is 12 residues long. The genes are TRBV2 and TRBJ1-6, with D possibly matching TRBD1 (5 bases). The TCR comes from a man aged 60-69 years with acute or convalescent COVID-19. The sample was peripheral blood. The CDR3 DNA sequence: TGTGCCAGGGGGAGGGGAAATTCACCCCTCCACTTT. The encoded protein is CARGRGNSPLHF.